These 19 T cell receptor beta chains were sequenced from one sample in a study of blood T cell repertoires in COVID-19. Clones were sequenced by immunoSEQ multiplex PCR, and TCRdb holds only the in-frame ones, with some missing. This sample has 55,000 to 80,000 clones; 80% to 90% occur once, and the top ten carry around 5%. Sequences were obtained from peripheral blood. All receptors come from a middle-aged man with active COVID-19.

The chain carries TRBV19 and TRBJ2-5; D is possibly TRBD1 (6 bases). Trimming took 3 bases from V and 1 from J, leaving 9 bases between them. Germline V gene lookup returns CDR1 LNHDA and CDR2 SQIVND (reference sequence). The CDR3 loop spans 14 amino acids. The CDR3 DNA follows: TGTGCCAGTAGTATGGGGACATTCCAAGAGACCCAGTACTTC. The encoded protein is CASSMGTFQETQYF.

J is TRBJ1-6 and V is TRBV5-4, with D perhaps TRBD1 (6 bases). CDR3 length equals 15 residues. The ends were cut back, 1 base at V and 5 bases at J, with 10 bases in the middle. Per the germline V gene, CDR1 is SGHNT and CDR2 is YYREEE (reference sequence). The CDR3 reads CASSLPTGNNSPLHF. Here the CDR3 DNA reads TGTGCCAGCAGCTTGCCGACAGGAAATAATTCACCCCTCCACTTT.

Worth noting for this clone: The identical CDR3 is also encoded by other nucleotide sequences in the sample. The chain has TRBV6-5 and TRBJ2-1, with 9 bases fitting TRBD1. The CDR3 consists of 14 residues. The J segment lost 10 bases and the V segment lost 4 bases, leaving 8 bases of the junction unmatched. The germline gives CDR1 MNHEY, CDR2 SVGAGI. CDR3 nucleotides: TGTGCCAGCAGTTCGGGGACAGGGAGAAGGGAGCAGTTCTTC. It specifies CASSSGTGRREQFF.

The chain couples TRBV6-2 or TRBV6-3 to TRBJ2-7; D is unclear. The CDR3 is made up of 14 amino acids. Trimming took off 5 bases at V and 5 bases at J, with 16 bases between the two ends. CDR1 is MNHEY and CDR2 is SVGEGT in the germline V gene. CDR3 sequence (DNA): TGTGCCAGCAGTCTGGCGGTCCTAAGAAACGAGCAGTACTTC. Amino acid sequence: CASSLAVLRNEQYF.

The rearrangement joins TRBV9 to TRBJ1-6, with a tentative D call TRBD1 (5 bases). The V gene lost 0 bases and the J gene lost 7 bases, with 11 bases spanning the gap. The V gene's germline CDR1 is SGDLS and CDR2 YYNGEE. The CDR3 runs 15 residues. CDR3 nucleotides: TGTGCCAGCAGCGTAGCTGGGACTGAGAATTCACCCCTCCACTTT. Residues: CASSVAGTENSPLHF. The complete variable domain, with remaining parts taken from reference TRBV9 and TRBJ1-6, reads DSGVTQTPKHLITATGQRVTLRCSPRSGDLSVYWYQQSLDQGLQFLIQYYNGEERAKGNILERFSAQQFPDLHSELNLSSLELGDSALYFCASSVAGTENSPLHFGNGTRLTVT.

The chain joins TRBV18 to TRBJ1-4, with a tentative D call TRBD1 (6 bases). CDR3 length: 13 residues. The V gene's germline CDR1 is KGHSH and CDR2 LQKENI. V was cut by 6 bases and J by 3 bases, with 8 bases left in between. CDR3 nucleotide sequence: TGTGCCAGCTCCCGGACAGCTAATGAAAAACTGTTTTTT. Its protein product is CASSRTANEKLFF. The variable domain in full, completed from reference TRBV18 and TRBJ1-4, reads NAGVMQNPRHLVRRRGQEARLRCSPMKGHSHVYWYRQLPEEGLKFMVYLQKENIIDESGMPKERFSAEFPKEGPSILRIQQVVRGDSAAYFCASSRTANEKLFFGSGTQLSVL.

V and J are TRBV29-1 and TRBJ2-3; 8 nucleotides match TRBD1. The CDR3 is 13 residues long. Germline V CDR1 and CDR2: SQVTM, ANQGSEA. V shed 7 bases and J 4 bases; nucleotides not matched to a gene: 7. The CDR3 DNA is TGCAGCGAGGACAGGGTAGGGTCAGATACGCAGTATTTT. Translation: CSEDRVGSDTQYF.

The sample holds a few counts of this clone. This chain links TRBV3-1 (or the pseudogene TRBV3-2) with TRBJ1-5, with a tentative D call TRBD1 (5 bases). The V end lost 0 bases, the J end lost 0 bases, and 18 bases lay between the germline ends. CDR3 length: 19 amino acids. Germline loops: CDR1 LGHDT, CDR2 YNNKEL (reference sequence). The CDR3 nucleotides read TGTGCCAGCAGCCAAGATCGGAATTTGACAGACAATAGCAATCAGCCCCAGCATTTT. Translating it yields CASSQDRNLTDNSNQPQHF.

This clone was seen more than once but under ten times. The CDR3 here is CASERESGEQYF. The CDR3 DNA reads TGTGCCTCCGAGCGGGAATCGGGCGAGCAGTACTTC. V gene TRBV19 combines with J gene TRBJ2-7; TRBD2 matches 7 bases. Germline values: CDR1 LNHDA, CDR2 SQIVND (reference sequence). This CDR3 has 12 amino acids. V lost 11 bases and J lost 6; bases outside the gene matches: 10.

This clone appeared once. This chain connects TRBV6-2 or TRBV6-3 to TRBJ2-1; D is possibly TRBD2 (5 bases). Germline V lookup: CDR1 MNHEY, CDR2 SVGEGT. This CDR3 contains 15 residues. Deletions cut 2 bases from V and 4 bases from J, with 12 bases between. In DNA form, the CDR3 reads TGTGCCAGCAGTTACGAGCGGTTACTTTACAATGAGCAGTTCTTC. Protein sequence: CASSYERLLYNEQFF.

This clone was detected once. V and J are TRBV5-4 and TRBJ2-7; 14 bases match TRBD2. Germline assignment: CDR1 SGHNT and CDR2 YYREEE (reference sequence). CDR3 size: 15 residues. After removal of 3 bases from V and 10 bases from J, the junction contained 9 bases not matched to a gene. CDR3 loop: CASSWTSGGQNTQYF. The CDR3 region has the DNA TGTGCCAGCAGCTGGACTAGCGGGGGGCAAAATACTCAGTACTTC.

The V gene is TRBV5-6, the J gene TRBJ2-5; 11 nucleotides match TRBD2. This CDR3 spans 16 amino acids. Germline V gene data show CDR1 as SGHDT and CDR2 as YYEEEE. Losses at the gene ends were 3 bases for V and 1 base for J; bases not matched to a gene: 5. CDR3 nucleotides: TGTGCCAGCAGCTACGGGACTAGCGGATTCCAAGAGACCCAGTACTTC. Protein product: CASSYGTSGFQETQYF.

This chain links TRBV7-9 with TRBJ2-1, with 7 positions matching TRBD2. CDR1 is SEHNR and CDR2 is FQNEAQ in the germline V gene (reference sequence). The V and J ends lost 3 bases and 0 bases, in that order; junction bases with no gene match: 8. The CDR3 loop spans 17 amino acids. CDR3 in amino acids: CASSFWGGPGSYNEQFF. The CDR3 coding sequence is TGTGCCAGCAGCTTTTGGGGGGGACCAGGCTCCTACAATGAGCAGTTCTTC.

In DNA, the CDR3 is TGTGCCAGTATGGGTAGGCGCGGCGACGAGCAGTACTTC. Translation: CASMGRRGDEQYF. The chain links TRBV19 to TRBJ2-7; no clear D. Trimming left V 7 bases short and J 5 bases short, with 15 bases between. CDR3 length: 13 residues. Per the germline V gene, CDR1 is LNHDA and CDR2 is SQIVND (reference sequence).

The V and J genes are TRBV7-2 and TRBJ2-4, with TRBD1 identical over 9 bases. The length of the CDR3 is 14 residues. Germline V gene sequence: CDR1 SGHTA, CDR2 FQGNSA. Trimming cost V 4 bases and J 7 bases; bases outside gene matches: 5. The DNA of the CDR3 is TGTGCCAGCAGCTCAACAGGGGGCGCGAACATTCAGTACTTC. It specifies CASSSTGGANIQYF.

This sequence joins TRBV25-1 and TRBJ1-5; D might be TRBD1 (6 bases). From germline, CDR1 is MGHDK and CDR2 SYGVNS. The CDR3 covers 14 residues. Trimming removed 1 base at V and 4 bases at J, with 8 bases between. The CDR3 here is CASSEWTANQPQHF. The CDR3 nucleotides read TGTGCCAGCAGTGAATGGACAGCAAATCAGCCCCAGCATTTT.

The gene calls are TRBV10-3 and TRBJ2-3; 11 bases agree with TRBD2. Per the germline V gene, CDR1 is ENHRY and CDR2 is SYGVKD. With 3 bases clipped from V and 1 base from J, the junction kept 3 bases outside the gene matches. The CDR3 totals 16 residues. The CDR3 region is CAISDKGLAGTDTQYF. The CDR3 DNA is TGTGCCATCAGTGATAAGGGACTAGCGGGCACAGATACGCAGTATTTT.

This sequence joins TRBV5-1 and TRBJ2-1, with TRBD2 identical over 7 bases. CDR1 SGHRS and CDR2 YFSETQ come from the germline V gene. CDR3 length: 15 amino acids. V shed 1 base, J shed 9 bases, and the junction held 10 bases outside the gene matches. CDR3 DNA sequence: TGCGCCAGCAGCTTGACGCTAGCGGAGGGTGGTGAGCAGTTCTTC. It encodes CASSLTLAEGGEQFF. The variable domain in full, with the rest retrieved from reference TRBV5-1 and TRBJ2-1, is KAGVTQTPRYLIKTRGQQVTLSCSPISGHRSVSWYQQTPGQGLQFLFEYFSETQRNKGNFPGRFSGRQFSNSRSEMNVSTLELGDSALYLCASSLTLAEGGEQFFGPGTRLTVL.

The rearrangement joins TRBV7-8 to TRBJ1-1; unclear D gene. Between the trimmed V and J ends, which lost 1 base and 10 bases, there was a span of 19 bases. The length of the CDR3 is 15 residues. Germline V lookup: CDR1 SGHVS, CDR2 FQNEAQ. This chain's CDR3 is CASSLGSGKVRGAFF. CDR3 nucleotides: TGTGCCAGCAGCTTAGGATCGGGGAAGGTACGGGGAGCTTTCTTT.